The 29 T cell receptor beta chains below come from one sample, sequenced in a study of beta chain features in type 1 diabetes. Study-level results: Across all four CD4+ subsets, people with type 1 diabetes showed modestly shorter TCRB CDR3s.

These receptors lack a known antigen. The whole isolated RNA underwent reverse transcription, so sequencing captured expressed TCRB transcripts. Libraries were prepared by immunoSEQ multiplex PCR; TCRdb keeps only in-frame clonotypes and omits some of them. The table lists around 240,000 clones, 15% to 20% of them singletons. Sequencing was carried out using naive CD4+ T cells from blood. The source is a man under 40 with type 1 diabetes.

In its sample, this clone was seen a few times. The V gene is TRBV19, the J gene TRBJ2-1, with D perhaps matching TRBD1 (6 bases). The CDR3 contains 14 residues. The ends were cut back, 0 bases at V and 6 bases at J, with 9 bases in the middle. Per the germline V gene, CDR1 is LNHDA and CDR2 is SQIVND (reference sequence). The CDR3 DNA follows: TGTGCCAGTAGTATAGACAGGGGAATCAATGAGCAGTTCTTC. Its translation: CASSIDRGINEQFF.

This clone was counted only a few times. The CDR3 loop reads CASSPMLGNSYEQYF. CDR3 nucleotides: TGTGCCAGCAGCCCTATGCTGGGAAACTCCTACGAGCAGTACTTC. The chain employs TRBV7-2 and TRBJ2-7; D gene unclear. Germline CDR1 reads SGHTA; CDR2 reads FQGNSA. The V end was cut by 5 bases, the J end by 0 bases, with 14 bases between. The length of the CDR3 is 15 residues. Complete variable domain (other parts from reference TRBV7-2 and TRBJ2-7): GAGVSQSPSNKVTEKGKDVELRCDPISGHTALYWYRQSLGQGLEFLIYFQGNSAPDKSGLPSDRFSAERTGGSVSTLTIQRTQQEDSAVYLCASSPMLGNSYEQYFGPGTRLTVT.

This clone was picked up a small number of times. The CDR3 loop reads CASSQRAVSSYNEQFF. In nucleotides, the CDR3 is TGTGCCAGCAGCCAACGTGCGGTGAGCTCCTACAATGAGCAGTTCTTC. This chain connects TRBV14 to TRBJ2-1; D not certain. CDR3 size: 16 residues. Trimming pared 2 bases from V and 0 bases from J, leaving 11 bases between. The V gene's germline CDR1 is SGHDN and CDR2 FVKESK.

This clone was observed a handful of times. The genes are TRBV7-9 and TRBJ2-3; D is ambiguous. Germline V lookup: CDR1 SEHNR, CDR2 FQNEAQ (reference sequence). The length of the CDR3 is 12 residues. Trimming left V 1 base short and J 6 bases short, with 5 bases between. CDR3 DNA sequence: TGTGCCAGCAGCTTAGAGCCTGATACGCAGTATTTT. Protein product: CASSLEPDTQYF.

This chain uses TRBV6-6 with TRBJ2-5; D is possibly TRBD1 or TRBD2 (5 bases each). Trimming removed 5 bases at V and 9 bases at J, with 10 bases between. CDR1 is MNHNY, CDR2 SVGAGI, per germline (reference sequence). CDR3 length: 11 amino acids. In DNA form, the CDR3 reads TGTGCCAGCAGTCCGGGACCGGCCCAGTACTTC. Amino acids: CASSPGPAQYF.

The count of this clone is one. The CDR3 spells CSVEVSISVEQFF. The CDR3 bases are TGCAGCGTTGAAGTGAGTATCTCGGTTGAGCAGTTCTTC. This chain connects TRBV29-1 to TRBJ2-1, with unresolved D. CDR3 length: 13 residues. V dropped 1 base and J dropped 9 bases, with 13 bases sitting between them. Looked up from germline, CDR1 is SQVTM and CDR2 is ANQGSEA.

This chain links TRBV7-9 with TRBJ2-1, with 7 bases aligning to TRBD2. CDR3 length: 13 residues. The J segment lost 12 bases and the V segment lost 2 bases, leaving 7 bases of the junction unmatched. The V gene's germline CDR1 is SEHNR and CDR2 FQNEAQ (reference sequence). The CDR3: CASSLRGVIRQFF. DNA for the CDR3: TGTGCCAGCAGCTTACGGGGGGTAATACGGCAGTTCTTC. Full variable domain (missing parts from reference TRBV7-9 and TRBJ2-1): DTGVSQNPRHKITKRGQNVTFRCDPISEHNRLYWYRQTLGQGPEFLTYFQNEAQLEKSRLLSDRFSAERPKGSFSTLEIQRTEQGDSAMYLCASSLRGVIRQFFGPGTRLTVL.

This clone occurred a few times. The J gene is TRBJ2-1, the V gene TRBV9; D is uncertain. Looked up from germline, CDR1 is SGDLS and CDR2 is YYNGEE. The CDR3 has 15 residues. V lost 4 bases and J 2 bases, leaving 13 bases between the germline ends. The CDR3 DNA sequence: TGTGCCAGCAGCACCGGTGGCGGCACCTACAATGAGCAGTTCTTC. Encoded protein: CASSTGGGTYNEQFF.

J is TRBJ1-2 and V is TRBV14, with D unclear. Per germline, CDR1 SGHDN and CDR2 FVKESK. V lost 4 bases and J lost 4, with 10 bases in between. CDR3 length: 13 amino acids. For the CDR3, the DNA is TGTGCCAGCAGCCTACAGCTAGCCTATGGCTACACCTTC. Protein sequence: CASSLQLAYGYTF. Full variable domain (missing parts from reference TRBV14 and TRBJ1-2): EAGVTQFPSHSVIEKGQTVTLRCDPISGHDNLYWYRRVMGKEIKFLLHFVKESKQDESGMPNNRFLAERTGGTYSTLKVQPAELEDSGVYFCASSLQLAYGYTFGSGTRLTVV.

The CDR3 DNA reads TGTGCCAGCTCACCTACCGGGACACAATACAATGAGCAGTTCTTC. The encoded protein is CASSPTGTQYNEQFF. This chain links TRBV18 with TRBJ2-1; D possibly corresponds to TRBD1 (6 bases). The germline gives CDR1 KGHSH, CDR2 LQKENI. V lost 3 bases to trimming and J lost 4 bases, with 13 bases between them. The CDR3 is 15 amino acids.

This chain's CDR3 is CSGVRVGETQYF. In nucleotides, the CDR3 is TGCAGCGGTGTGAGGGTCGGAGAGACCCAGTACTTC. The chain links TRBV29-1 to TRBJ2-5; the D gene is possibly TRBD2 (5 bases). V lost 7 bases and J lost 4, with 13 bases in between. The germline CDR1 and CDR2 sequences are SQVTM and ANQGSEA. CDR3 length equals 12 residues.

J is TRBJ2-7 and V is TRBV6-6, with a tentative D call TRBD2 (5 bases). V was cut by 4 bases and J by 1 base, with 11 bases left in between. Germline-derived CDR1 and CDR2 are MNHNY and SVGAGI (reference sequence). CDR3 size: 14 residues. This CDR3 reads CASSSPGKSYEQYF. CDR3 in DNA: TGTGCCAGCAGTTCCCCCGGGAAGTCCTACGAGCAGTACTTC.

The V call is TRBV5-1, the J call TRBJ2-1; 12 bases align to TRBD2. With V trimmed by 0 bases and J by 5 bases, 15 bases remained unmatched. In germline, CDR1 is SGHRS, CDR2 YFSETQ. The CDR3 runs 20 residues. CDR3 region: CASSLELFQLLAGGHNEQFF. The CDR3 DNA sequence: TGCGCCAGCAGCTTGGAACTCTTCCAATTACTAGCGGGAGGACACAATGAGCAGTTCTTC.

CDR3 DNA sequence: TGTGCCAGCAGTTTATCGGAACGGAGTTACGAGCAGTACTTC. It codes for CASSLSERSYEQYF. This chain joins TRBV27 and TRBJ2-7, with no clear D. Trimming left V 0 bases short and J 4 bases short, with 10 bases between. There are 14 residues in the CDR3. Germline values: CDR1 MNHEY, CDR2 SMNVEV (reference sequence).

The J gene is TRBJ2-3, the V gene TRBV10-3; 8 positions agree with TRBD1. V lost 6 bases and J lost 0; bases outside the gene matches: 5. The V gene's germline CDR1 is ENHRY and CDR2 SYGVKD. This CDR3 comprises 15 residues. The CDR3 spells CAISRQGMSTDTQYF. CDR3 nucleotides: TGTGCCATCAGCAGACAGGGGATGAGCACAGATACGCAGTATTTT.

The CDR3 here is CASSFLGLTDTQYF. CDR3 nucleotides: TGTGCCAGCAGTTTCCTTGGGCTTACAGATACGCAGTATTTT. The chain recombines TRBV28 with TRBJ2-3; D unresolved. The CDR3 has 14 residues. The ends were cut back, 3 bases at V and 3 bases at J, with 10 bases in the middle. Per the germline V gene, CDR1 is MDHEN and CDR2 is SYDVKM.

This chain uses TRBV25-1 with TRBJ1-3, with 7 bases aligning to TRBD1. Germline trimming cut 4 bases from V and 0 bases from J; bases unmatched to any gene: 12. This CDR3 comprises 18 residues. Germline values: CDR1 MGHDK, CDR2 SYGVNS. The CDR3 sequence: CASSAYWTGRISGNTIYF. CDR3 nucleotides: TGTGCCAGCAGTGCCTACTGGACAGGACGAATCTCTGGAAACACCATATATTTT.

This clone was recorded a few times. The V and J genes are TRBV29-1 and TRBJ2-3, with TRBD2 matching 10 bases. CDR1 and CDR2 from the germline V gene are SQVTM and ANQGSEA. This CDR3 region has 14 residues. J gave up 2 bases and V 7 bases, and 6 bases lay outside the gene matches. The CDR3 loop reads CSGGGLAYTDTQYF. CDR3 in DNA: TGCAGCGGCGGGGGACTAGCGTACACAGATACGCAGTATTTT.

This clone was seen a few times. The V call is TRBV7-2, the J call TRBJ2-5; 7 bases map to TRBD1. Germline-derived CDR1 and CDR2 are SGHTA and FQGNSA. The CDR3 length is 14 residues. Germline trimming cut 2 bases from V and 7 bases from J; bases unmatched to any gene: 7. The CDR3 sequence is CASSLTGEGGTQYF. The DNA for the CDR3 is TGTGCCAGCAGCTTAACAGGGGAAGGAGGGACCCAGTACTTC.

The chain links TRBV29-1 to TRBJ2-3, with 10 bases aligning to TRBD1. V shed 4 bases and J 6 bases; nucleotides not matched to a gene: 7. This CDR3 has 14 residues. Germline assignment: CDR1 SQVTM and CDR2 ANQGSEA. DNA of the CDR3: TGCAGCGTTGGACAGGGGGCTCGGCCCGATACGCAGTATTTT. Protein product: CSVGQGARPDTQYF.

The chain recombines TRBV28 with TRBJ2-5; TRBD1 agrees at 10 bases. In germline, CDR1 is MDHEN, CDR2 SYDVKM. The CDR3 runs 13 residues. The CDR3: CAARTGGSETQYF. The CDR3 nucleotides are TGTGCTGCCAGGACAGGGGGATCGGAGACCCAGTACTTC.

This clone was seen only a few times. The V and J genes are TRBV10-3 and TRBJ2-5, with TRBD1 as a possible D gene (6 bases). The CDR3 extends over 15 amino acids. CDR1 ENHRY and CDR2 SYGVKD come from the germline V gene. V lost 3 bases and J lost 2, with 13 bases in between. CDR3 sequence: CAISDLRQDQETQYF. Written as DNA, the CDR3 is TGTGCCATCAGTGATTTAAGACAGGATCAAGAGACCCAGTACTTC.

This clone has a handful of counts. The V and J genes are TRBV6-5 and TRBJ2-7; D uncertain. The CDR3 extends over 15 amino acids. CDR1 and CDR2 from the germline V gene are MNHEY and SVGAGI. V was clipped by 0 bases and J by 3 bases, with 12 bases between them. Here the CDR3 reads CASSYSSPAYYEQYF. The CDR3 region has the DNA TGTGCCAGCAGTTACTCGTCCCCAGCTTACTACGAGCAGTACTTC.

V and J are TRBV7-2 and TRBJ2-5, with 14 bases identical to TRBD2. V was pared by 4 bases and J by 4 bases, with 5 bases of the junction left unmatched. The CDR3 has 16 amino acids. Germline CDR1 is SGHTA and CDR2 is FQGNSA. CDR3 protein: CASSYGLAGGGETQYF. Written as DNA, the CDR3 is TGTGCCAGCAGCTACGGACTAGCGGGGGGAGGAGAGACCCAGTACTTC. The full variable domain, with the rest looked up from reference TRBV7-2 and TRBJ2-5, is GAGVSQSPSNKVTEKGKDVELRCDPISGHTALYWYRQSLGQGLEFLIYFQGNSAPDKSGLPSDRFSAERTGGSVSTLTIQRTQQEDSAVYLCASSYGLAGGGETQYFGPGTRLLVL.

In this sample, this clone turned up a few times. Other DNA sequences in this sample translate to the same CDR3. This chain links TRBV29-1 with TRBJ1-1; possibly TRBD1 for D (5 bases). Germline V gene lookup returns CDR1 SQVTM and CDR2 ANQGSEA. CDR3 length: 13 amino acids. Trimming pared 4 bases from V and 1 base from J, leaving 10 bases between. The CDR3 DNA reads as TGCAGCGTTGCAGGGCGGCAGAACACTGAAGCTTTCTTT. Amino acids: CSVAGRQNTEAFF.

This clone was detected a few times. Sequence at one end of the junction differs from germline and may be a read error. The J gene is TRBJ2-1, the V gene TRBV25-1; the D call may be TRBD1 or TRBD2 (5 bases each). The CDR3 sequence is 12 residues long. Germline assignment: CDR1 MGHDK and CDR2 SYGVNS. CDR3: CASSDTRDPTLF. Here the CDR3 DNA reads TGTGCCAGCAGTGACACGAGGGACCCTACTCTCTTC.

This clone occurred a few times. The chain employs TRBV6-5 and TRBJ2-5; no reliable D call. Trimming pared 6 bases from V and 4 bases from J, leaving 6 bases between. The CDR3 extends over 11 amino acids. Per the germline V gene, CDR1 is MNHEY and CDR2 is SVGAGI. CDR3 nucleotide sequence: TGTGCCAGCAGCCACGGAGAGACCCAGTACTTC. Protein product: CASSHGETQYF.

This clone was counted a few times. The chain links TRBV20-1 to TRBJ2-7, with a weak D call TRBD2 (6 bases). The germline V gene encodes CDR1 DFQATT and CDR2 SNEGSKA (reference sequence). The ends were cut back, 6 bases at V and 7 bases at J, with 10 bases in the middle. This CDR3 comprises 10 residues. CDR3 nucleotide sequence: TGCAGTGCCGCTCGGGGGGAGCAGTACTTC. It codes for CSAARGEQYF.

This chain's CDR3 is CASSSNLLNEQFF. CDR3 nucleotides: TGTGCCAGCAGCTCCAACCTACTCAATGAGCAGTTCTTC. The J gene is TRBJ2-1, the V gene TRBV7-6; D is undetermined. The CDR3 contains 13 residues. In germline, CDR1 is SGHVS, CDR2 FNYEAQ. The V end was cut by 4 bases, the J end by 6 bases, with 10 bases between.